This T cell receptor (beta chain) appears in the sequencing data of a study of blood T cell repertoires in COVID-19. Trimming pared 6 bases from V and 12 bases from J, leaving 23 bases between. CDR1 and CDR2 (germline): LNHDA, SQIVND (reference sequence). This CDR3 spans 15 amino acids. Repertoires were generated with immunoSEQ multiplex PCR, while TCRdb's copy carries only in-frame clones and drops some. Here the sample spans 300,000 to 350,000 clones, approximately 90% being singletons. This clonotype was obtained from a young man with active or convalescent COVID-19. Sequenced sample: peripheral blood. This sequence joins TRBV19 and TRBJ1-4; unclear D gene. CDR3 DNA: TGTGCCAGTAGACCCAGAGGCACCAGTAATTTAGAACTGTTTTTT. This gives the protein CASRPRGTSNLELFF.